This T cell receptor (beta chain) was sequenced for a study of T cells in Graves' hyperthyroidism and ophthalmopathy (dated by TCRdb to between 2019 and 2020). For context, the study as a whole: Peripheral blood was sampled at the time of initial diagnosis, prior to any treatment. To identify TCR V-J signatures that set the groups apart, the researchers used a discovery cohort of about a hundred patients, made up of about 44 with Graves' ophthalmopathy and about 60 with stable Graves' hyperthyroidism. An independent validation cohort of 18 to 20 hyperthyroidism patients and 15 or so patients who later progressed to ophthalmopathy tested prospective prediction of ophthalmopathy. The approximately 100 discovery patients were divided at random into training and test sets in a 7:3 ratio. The study also compared thyroid tissue and blood T-cell repertoires from 5 to 7 Graves' hyperthyroidism patients. Following sampling, methimazole starting at 30 mg daily was given to hyperthyroidism patients, and high-dose intravenous methylprednisolone was given to ophthalmopathy patients. The paper reports TCR Vbeta CDR3 sequencing of about 140 peripheral blood samples: around 41 ophthalmopathy, roughly 80 hyperthyroidism and about 17 progressor patients.

Remarks on this clonotype: Its antigen is not yet known. Base-call qualities are not available, and no considerably larger clone is one nucleotide away.

Paper-wide results and their limitations: Blood samples also contained most of the expanded thyroid clonotypes (frequency above 0.001), which suggests that blood repertoires may reflect thyroid immune responses. Sample size was not statistically predetermined, and investigators were not blinded to group allocation. In cross-validation, a model built on a 13 V-J signature told ophthalmopathy apart from stable hyperthyroidism with roughly 87% sensitivity and roughly 82% specificity, and in testing the same model reached 80%/75%. In validation, the model predicted progression to ophthalmopathy a median of about 6.5 months before onset, with roughly 70% sensitivity and more than 72% specificity.

A patient counted as having stable Graves' hyperthyroidism if no progression to ophthalmopathy occurred over 18 months of follow-up. Hyperthyroidism patients were newly diagnosed, with disease duration under 2 months, and aged 18 to 65 years. Patients with uncontrolled infections, other autoimmune diseases, pregnancy or lactation were excluded. Diagnoses relied on clinical symptoms, serum thyroxine and TRAb, thyroid ultrasound and orbital computed tomography. PBMCs were separated from around 9.1 ml of fresh peripheral blood using Ficoll-Paque density gradient centrifugation. Total RNA was extracted using Trizol reagent, and RNA quality was assessed on an Agilent 2100 Bioanalyzer. The TCR beta CDR3 regions were amplified from the RNA transcripts. A first-round RT-PCR of the TCR CDR3 used the HTBI primer set with the Qiagen OneStep RT-PCR kit. Libraries were constructed in a second round of multiplex PCR, after which size selection and purification were performed. Sequencing of the libraries was done on an Illumina HiSeq2000 using paired-end 100 bp reads. From the authors' description of their analysis: Raw data were processed with SOAPnuke, discarding reads with adapters, uncalled bases, mean Phred below 15, or no exact constant-primer or identifier match. COPE v1.2.5 was used to merge the high-quality paired reads, and each unique nucleotide sequence was defined as a clonotype. Clonotypes were aligned to IMGT TRBV, TRBD and TRBJ reference segments using MiTCR v1.1. Only V-J combinations with frequency above 0.0001, covering about 99% of repertoires, were analysed. A TCS score was defined as the ratio of F50 (clonal expansion) to E x V (chaos), with BLOSUM62-based TCRdist applied between CDR3 peptides within each V-J. Welch's t-statistics and random forest reduced approximately 520 V-J features to 13, which were used in a naive Bayes classifier (R e1071). TCRdb redid the processing of the public reads, applying fastp at Q25 and MiXCR, and retained in-frame beta chains. Records with the same CDR3 protein are collapsed into one entry carrying the most frequent genes and DNA. The V and J calls come from TCRdb's annotation, not from the publication. In all, the sample holds about 360,000 distinct CDR3 sequences, and around 14% of those were seen once. The ten biggest clones cover over 8.5% of the sample.

Sequencing was performed on blood. The sequence was collected from a woman between 18 and 29 years old with Graves' hyperthyroidism.

The DNA sequence reads TGTGCCAGCAGCCAAGAACCGACTGGGGCAGAGACCCAGTACTTC. It translates to CASSQEPTGAETQYF. This sequence uses TRBV4-2 and TRBJ2-5; TRBD1 is a weak D gene call, 5 bases matching. V sheds 0 bases and J sheds 4 bases, leaving 12 bases between their ends. The germline V gene yields LGHNA for CDR1 and YNFKEQ for CDR2. The CDR3 spans 15 residues, from the cysteine through the phenylalanine. Kept here is only the CDR3 DNA, which spans 45 bases and is read in frame from base 1.